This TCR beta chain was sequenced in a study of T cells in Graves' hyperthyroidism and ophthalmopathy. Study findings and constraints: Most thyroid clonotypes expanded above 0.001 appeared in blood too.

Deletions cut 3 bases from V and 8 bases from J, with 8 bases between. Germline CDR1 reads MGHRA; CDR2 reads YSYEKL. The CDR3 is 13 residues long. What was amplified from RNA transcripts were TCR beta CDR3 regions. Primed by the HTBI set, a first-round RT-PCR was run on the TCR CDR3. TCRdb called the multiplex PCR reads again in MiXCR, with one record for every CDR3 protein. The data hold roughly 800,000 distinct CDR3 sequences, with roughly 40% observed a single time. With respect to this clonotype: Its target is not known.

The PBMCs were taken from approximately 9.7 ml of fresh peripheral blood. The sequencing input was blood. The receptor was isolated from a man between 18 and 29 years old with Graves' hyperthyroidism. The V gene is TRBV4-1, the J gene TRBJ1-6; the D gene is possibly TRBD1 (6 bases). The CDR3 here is CASSHEGDSPLHF. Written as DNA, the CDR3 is TGCGCCAGCAGCCACGAGGGGGATTCACCCCTCCACTTT.